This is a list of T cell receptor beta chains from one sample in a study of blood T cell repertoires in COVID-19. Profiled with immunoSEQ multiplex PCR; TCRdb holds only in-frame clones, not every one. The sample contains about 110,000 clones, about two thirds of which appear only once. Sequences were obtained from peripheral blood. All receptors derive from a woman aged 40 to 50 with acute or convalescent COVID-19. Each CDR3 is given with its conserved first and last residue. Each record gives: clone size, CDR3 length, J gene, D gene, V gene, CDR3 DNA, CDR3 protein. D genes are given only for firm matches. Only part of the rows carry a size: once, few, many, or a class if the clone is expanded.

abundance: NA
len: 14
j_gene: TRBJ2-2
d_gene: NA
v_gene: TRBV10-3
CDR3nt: TGTGCCATCAGTGAGTCTGTCGGCACCGGGGAGCTGTTTTTT
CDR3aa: CAISESVGTGELFF

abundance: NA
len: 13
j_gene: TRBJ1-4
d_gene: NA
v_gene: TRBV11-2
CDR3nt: TGTGCCAGCAGCTTATGGGGGGGTGAAAAACTGTTTTTT
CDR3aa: CASSLWGGEKLFF

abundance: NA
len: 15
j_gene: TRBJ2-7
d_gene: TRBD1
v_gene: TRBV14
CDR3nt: TGTGCCAGCAGCCGGGGGACAGCAATCTCCTACGAGCAGTACTTC
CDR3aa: CASSRGTAISYEQYF

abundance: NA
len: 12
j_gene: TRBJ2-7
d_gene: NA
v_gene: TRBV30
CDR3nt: TGTGCCTGGAGTCAGGGTTTATACGAGCAGTACTTC
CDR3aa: CAWSQGLYEQYF

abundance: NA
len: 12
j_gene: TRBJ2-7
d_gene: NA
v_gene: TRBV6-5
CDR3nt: TGTGCCAGCAGATCCATAGGGGACGAGCAGTACTTC
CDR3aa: CASRSIGDEQYF

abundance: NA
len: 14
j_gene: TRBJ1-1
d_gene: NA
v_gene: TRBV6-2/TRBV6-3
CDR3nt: TGTGCCAGCAGTTACTTAGGGTTGGACAGTGAAGCTTTCTTT
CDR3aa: CASSYLGLDSEAFF

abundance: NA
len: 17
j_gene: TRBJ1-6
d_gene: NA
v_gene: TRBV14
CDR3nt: TGTGCCAGCAGCCAAGAGTGGGCGGGCTCCTATAATTCACCCCTCCACTTT
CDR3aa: CASSQEWAGSYNSPLHF

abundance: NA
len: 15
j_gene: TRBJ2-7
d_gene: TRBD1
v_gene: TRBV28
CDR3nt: TGTGCCAGCAGTTTAGGGGGTACAGGGGGGAACGAGCAGTACTTC
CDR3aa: CASSLGGTGGNEQYF

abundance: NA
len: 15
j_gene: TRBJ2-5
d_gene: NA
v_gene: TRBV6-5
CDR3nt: TGTGCCAGCAGGGGCCCTAGCGACGTGAGCGGGACCCAGTACTTC
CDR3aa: CASRGPSDVSGTQYF

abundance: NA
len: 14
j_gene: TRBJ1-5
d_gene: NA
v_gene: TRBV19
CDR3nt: TGTGCCAGTAGTACCACAGGAATCAATCAGCCCCAGCATTTT
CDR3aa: CASSTTGINQPQHF

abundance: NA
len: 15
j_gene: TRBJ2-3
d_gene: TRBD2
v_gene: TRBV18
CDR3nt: TGTGCCAGCTCACCGACTAGCGGGGGGGCCTATACGCAGTATTTT
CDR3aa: CASSPTSGGAYTQYF

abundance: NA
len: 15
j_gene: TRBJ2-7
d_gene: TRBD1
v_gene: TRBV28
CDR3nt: TGTGCCAGCACCAAGCAGGACAGGGGGATCTACGAGCAGTACTTC
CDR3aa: CASTKQDRGIYEQYF

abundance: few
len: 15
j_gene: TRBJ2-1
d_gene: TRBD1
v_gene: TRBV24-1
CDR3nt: TGTGCCACCAGTGATCAGGGGGCGAGGTACAATGAGCAGTTCTTC
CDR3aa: CATSDQGARYNEQFF

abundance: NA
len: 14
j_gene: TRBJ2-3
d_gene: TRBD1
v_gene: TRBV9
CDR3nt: TGTGCCAGCAGCGTAGTAGGGGAAGGGGGCACGCAGTATTTT
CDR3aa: CASSVVGEGGTQYF

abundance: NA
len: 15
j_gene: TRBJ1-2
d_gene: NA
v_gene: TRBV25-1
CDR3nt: TGTGCCAGCAGTGAATGGGCAGGGAACAACTATGGCTACACCTTC
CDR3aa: CASSEWAGNNYGYTF

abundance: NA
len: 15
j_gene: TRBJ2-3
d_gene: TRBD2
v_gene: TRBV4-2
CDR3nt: TGTGCCAGCAGCTTTGGGACTAGCGGGGAAGATACGCAGTATTTT
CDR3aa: CASSFGTSGEDTQYF

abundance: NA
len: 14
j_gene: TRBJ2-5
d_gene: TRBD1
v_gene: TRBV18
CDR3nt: TGTGCCAGCTCACCATTCAGGGGGCAAGAGACCCAGTACTTC
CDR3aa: CASSPFRGQETQYF